The 16 T cell receptor beta chains below were found in one sample sequenced in a study of post-analysis software for immune sequencing data. General study results and limits: In patients, a few TRBV segments were more frequent than in controls, with TRBV5-6, TRBV5-1 and TRBV20-1 among them.

The TCR beta cDNA libraries contained unique molecular identifiers. One entry per CDR3 protein results from TCRdb running MiXCR on the PCR reads. The sample has about 680,000 distinct CDR3 sequences; roughly three fifths are singletons. No cognate antigen is known for these TCRs. The sequenced material came from blood. The receptor set was obtained from a girl aged 2 to 9 with multiple sclerosis.

The rearrangement joins TRBV7-2 to TRBJ1-6; D remains ambiguous. The ends were cut back, 5 bases at V and 9 bases at J, with 14 bases in the middle. Germline V gene lookup returns CDR1 SGHTA and CDR2 FQGNSA. This CDR3 has 14 residues. The CDR3 DNA reads as TGTGCCAGCAGCCGGTGGCCATTCGGTTCACCCCTCCACTTT. Its protein product is CASSRWPFGSPLHF.

This clonotype was picked up one time. A read error may account for a junction end that differs from germline. The rearrangement links TRBV6-6 to TRBJ2-7; no clear D gene. The CDR3 has 14 residues. Germline CDR1 reads MNHNY; CDR2 reads SVGAGI (reference sequence). The DNA of the CDR3 is TGTGCCAGCAGCTACTCGAGCGAGGCCTACGAGCAGTACTTC. It specifies CASSYSSEAYEQYF.

The chain carries TRBV9 and TRBJ2-7; D is uncertain. This CDR3 has 15 amino acids. Between the trimmed V and J ends, which lost 0 bases and 3 bases, there was a span of 13 bases. Germline assignment: CDR1 SGDLS and CDR2 YYNGEE. The CDR3 reads CASSVAGEEFYEQYF. The CDR3 bases are TGTGCCAGCAGCGTAGCTGGGGAAGAGTTCTACGAGCAGTACTTC. Combining the CDR3 with reference TRBV9 and TRBJ2-7 gives the whole variable domain DSGVTQTPKHLITATGQRVTLRCSPRSGDLSVYWYQQSLDQGLQFLIQYYNGEERAKGNILERFSAQQFPDLHSELNLSSLELGDSALYFCASSVAGEEFYEQYFGPGTRLTVT.

The gene calls are TRBV7-6 and TRBJ2-7, with D maybe TRBD1 (5 bases). CDR3 length: 15 amino acids. Germline loops: CDR1 SGHVS, CDR2 FNYEAQ. The germline V and J ends were trimmed by 5 bases and 3 bases, with 17 bases remaining between them. DNA for the CDR3: TGTGCCAGCAGCCCACCTCTGGACATATACTACGAGCAGTACTTC. Protein: CASSPPLDIYYEQYF.

The rearrangement joins TRBV14 to TRBJ2-5; D not resolved. The germline gives CDR1 SGHDN, CDR2 FVKESK. V was trimmed by 1 base and J by 4 bases, leaving 7 bases between them. This CDR3 has 13 amino acids. This CDR3 reads CASSQVRLETQYF. CDR3 DNA: TGTGCCAGCAGCCAAGTCCGGCTAGAGACCCAGTACTTC.

In its sample, this clonotype was seen a few times. The CDR3 loop reads CASRQGWSQFF. The CDR3 DNA is TGTGCCAGCAGACAGGGTTGGTCGCAGTTCTTC. This chain joins TRBV6-2 or TRBV6-3 and TRBJ2-1; the D gene is possibly TRBD1 (6 bases). The V gene's germline CDR1 is MNHEY and CDR2 SVGEGT. This CDR3 comprises 11 residues. Trimming pared 6 bases from V and 12 bases from J, leaving 12 bases between.

This clonotype has just a few counts. The V call is TRBV10-3, the J call TRBJ1-2; possibly TRBD1 for D (6 bases). V dropped 8 bases and J dropped 5 bases, with 21 bases sitting between them. Germline loops: CDR1 ENHRY, CDR2 SYGVKD. The CDR3 has 15 amino acids. CDR3 coding DNA: TGTGCCATCGGTTTCACAGGGACCGAAGGGTATGGCTACACCTTC. Translation: CAIGFTGTEGYGYTF.

The chain combines TRBV9 with TRBJ2-1; TRBD2 might be the D (6 bases). Germline values: CDR1 SGDLS, CDR2 YYNGEE. The CDR3 contains 16 residues. The V and J ends lost 0 bases and 0 bases respectively, with 10 bases between them. The CDR3 DNA sequence: TGTGCCAGCAGCGTAGAGGACGGGAGCTCCTACAATGAGCAGTTCTTC. Protein sequence: CASSVEDGSSYNEQFF.

This clonotype turned up a few times. One end of the junction varies from germline; a read error may be responsible. This chain links TRBV20-1 with TRBJ1-2; 9 nucleotides align to TRBD1. CDR3 length: 15 amino acids. Germline V CDR1 and CDR2: DFQATT, SNEGSKA (reference sequence). CDR3 amino acids: CSAGDRVGGGRGYIF. The CDR3 nucleotides are TGCAGTGCTGGGGACAGGGTCGGAGGTGGGCGCGGCTACATCTTC.

CDR3 sequence: CASSPNAGTGGREQYF. The CDR3 DNA is TGTGCCAGCAGCCCCAATGCCGGGACAGGGGGCCGCGAGCAGTACTTC. The chain is built from TRBV3-1 and TRBJ2-7; 12 bases agree with TRBD1. CDR1 and CDR2 from the germline V gene are LGHDT and YNNKEL (reference sequence). The CDR3 is 16 residues long. The trim removed 4 bases at V and 6 bases at J, leaving 10 bases unmatched.

The chain employs TRBV25-1 and TRBJ1-4, with D hard to call. Trimming left V 0 bases short and J 8 bases short, with 7 bases between. The germline V gene has CDR1 MGHDK and CDR2 SYGVNS. CDR3 length equals 13 residues. The CDR3 nucleotides are TGTGCCAGCAGTGAATATTTGGAGGAAAAACTGTTTTTT. Residues: CASSEYLEEKLFF.

V gene TRBV14 combines with J gene TRBJ2-7, with D possibly matching TRBD1 (6 bases). V was clipped by 0 bases and J by 6 bases, with 15 bases between them. The CDR3 covers 15 residues. Per the germline V gene, CDR1 is SGHDN and CDR2 is FVKESK. CDR3 DNA sequence: TGTGCCAGCAGCCAAGATATGCACAGGGTAGCCGAGCAGTACTTC. It codes for CASSQDMHRVAEQYF. Full variable domain (rest looked up from reference TRBV14 and TRBJ2-7): EAGVTQFPSHSVIEKGQTVTLRCDPISGHDNLYWYRRVMGKEIKFLLHFVKESKQDESGMPNNRFLAERTGGTYSTLKVQPAELEDSGVYFCASSQDMHRVAEQYFGPGTRLTVT.

This rearrangement joins TRBV4-2 to TRBJ1-2, with D maybe TRBD1 (5 bases). Germline-derived CDR1 and CDR2 are LGHNA and YNFKEQ. V was clipped by 1 base and J by 6 bases, with 12 bases between them. There are 14 residues in the CDR3. CDR3 nucleotide sequence: TGTGCCAGCAGCCAAGTATCAGGGAAAGATGGCTACACCTTC. The encoded protein is CASSQVSGKDGYTF.

This clonotype was recorded a few times. V and J are TRBV30 and TRBJ2-7; 11 bases agree with TRBD1. The DNA end lines up better with TRBJ2-5; the J call may be wrong. CDR3 size: 15 residues. CDR1 and CDR2 from the germline V gene are GTSNPN and SVGIG (reference sequence). As DNA, the CDR3 is TGTGCCTGGAGTGTGCTCGGGACAGGGGGAGAGACCCAGTACTTC. This codes for CAWSVLGTGGETQYF.

This chain joins TRBV6-5 and TRBJ2-1, with D perhaps TRBD1 (6 bases). V was cut by 2 bases and J by 11 bases, with 13 bases left in between. CDR1 MNHEY and CDR2 SVGAGI come from the germline V gene. The CDR3 extends over 13 amino acids. The CDR3, as DNA: TGTGCCAGCAGTTACCGGGGACATGATCAGCAGTTCTTC. It specifies CASSYRGHDQQFF.

This clonotype was detected only a few times. The chain has TRBV5-1 and TRBJ1-2; D is perhaps TRBD1 (5 bases). CDR1 and CDR2 from the germline V gene are SGHRS and YFSETQ. Between the trimmed V and J ends, which lost 5 bases and 6 bases, there was a span of 14 bases. CDR3 size: 13 residues. The DNA for the CDR3 is TGCGCCAGCAGAACCGGGACCGGAGATGGCTACACCTTC. Translating it yields CASRTGTGDGYTF.